This T cell receptor beta chain was obtained from a study of shared clonotypes between healthy human individuals (dated by TCRdb to 2020 to 2021). In the study overall: Two women and a few men aged 18 to 49 years were included in the cohort. Per donor, three plates each were used for CD4 naive and CD4 memory, two for CD8 naive, and one for CD8 memory. The study deeply sequenced blood TCR repertoires of five healthy adults to estimate repertoire size and the extent of clonotype sharing between individuals. To increase sequencing depth and limit assay-specific biases, different laboratories used diverse techniques to prepare libraries and sequence TCR repertoires. Leukapheresis yielded between about 0.8 and 9.5 billion PBMCs per donor. Results the study describes overall, beyond this receptor: Clonotypes shared by all four sorted-subset donors showed higher generation probabilities than non-shared clonotypes. Sampling was restricted to blood, and TCR repertoires in tissues likely differ from the TCR repertoires found in blood. Naive subsets generally had larger estimated clonotype richness than memory subsets. Incomplete sequencing was indicated by rarefaction of sorted-subset datasets, despite the large sequencing depth. The small number of donors limited the genetic and exposure-history diversity represented. Based on pairwise subsampling, the degree of clonotype sharing among donors was expected to be affected by sequencing depth. Roughly 5.2% of naive CD4, approximately 3.7% of naive CD8, approximately 2% of memory CD4, and 0.4% of memory CD8 clonotypes were shared across several donors.

CD8 naive samples consisted of CD45RO-negative cells that were positively selected for CCR7, yielding a CD45RA+CCR7+ population without TemRA cells. The donors were healthy, HIV-negative adults who had no recently reported acute infections or vaccinations. All donors were Caucasian adults living in Nashville, Tennessee, USA. Blood was collected by leukapheresis, and PBMCs were isolated by Ficoll-Histopaque density gradient centrifugation and then cryopreserved in liquid nitrogen vapor phase. Analytical flow cytometry was used to check the purity and quantity of each magnetically sorted T cell population. From each sorted fraction, genomic DNA was isolated and quantified by UV absorbance on a Nanodrop 2000c. Using the deep immunoSEQ assay, TCR CDR3 regions were amplified from genomic DNA by multiplex PCR. Extracted genomic DNA from each cell subset was spread evenly across all wells of several immunoSEQ 96-well plates, with each plate serving as a replicate. For sorted subsets, each replicate PCR was loaded with 200 ng genomic DNA, equivalent to approximately 33,000 T cell genomes. Purified libraries were measured with a Qubit 3.0 fluorometer, size-checked on a Bioanalyzer 2100, and measured again with the KAPA Library Quantification kit. Every immunoSEQ 96-well plate was sequenced on a separate single-read 150-cycle Illumina NextSeq 550 flow cell. The original methods were these. Because only junctional sequences without quality scores were contained in the immunoSEQ output, filtering matching that applied to full-length reads could not be performed. To assign V/J genes and CDR3, sequences were annotated against IMGT germline references using PyIR, a Python wrapper for IgBLAST v1.9. Reads were removed for weak V/J assignments (E-value above 1e-6), missing CDR3, stop codons, out-of-frame junctions, or ambiguous translated residues. V3J clonotypes were defined as sequences sharing the same inferred V gene, J gene, and CDR3 amino acid sequence. The percentage overlap between two repertoires was calculated by dividing the number of shared unique clonotypes by the size of the smaller repertoire. RTK rarefaction, the Chao1 estimator, and Recon v2.1 estimates of unobserved clonotypes were used to assess repertoire richness. Generation probabilities were computed with OLGA for all TCRbeta clonotypes obtained by the gDNA method from a handful of donors. TCRdb retrieved this table from immuneACCESS and kept in-frame rearrangements only. Not all clones are present; in checked studies, unresolved V genes account for under half, and no reason is known for the remainder. V and J calls and clone size are those listed in that table; D and trimming were worked out from the DNA. For this sample there are roughly 2,000,000 clones; 93% appear just once. Around 1.7% of the sample goes to the ten largest clones.

Between the V and J ends, shortened by 3 bases and 0 bases respectively, the junction contains 6 bases. Reading the germline V gene gives CDR1 SQVTM and CDR2 ANQGSEA. Measured from the cysteine to the phenylalanine, the CDR3 is 12 residues long. The only DNA kept is the CDR3, 36 bases in frame from the first base. With regard to this clone: Its antigen specificity is not known. Nothing much larger sits one base from this clone, and base qualities are not available. This same CDR3 is encoded by further DNA sequences in the sample.

This TCR was sampled from a man between 18 and 29 years old in good health. Some clones in this sample may be carry-over from other donors' samples. Sequenced input: naive CD8+ T cells from PBMCs. The meaning of the sample's cell subset or site label: CD45RA+CCR7+. This sequence uses TRBV29-1 and TRBJ2-7; the D gene remains uncertain. The encoded CDR3 is CSVELGSYEQYF. In nucleotides, the sequence is TGCAGCGTTGAGTTGGGCTCCTACGAGCAGTACTTC.